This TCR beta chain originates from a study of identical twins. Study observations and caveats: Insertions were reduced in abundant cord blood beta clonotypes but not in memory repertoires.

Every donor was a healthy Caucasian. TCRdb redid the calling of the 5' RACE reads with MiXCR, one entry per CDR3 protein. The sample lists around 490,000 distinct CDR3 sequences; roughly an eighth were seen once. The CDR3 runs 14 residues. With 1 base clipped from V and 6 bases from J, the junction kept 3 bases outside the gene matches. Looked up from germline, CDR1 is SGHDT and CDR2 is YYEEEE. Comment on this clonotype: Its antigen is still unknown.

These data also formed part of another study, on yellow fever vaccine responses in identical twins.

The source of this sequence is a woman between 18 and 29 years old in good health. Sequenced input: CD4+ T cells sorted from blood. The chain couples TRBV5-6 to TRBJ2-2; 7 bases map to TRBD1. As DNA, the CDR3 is TGTGCCAGCAGCTTGAGGGGGCCTGCCGGGGAGCTGTTTTTT. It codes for CASSLRGPAGELFF.